This TCR beta chain was captured by sequencing in a study of T cell responses to AZD1222 COVID-19 vaccine. Germline-derived CDR1 and CDR2 are MDHEN and SYDVKM. This CDR3 has 14 residues. The V and J ends lost 4 bases and 9 bases respectively, with 19 bases between them. Sequencing used immunoSEQ multiplex PCR; TCRdb keeps in-frame clones, though not all of them. The sample has more than 150,000 clones, approximately 91% seen once; the top ten hold roughly 3.5%. Notes on the study in general: Unmutated regions of variants are reportedly targeted by nearly half of spike-specific TCRs.

With respect to this clone: No antigen is known for it.

The V call is TRBV28, the J call TRBJ2-7, with D possibly called TRBD1 or TRBD2 (5 bases each). This specimen was peripheral blood, taken 28 days after the second AZD1222 dose. The receptor was isolated from an adult who received the AZD1222 COVID-19 vaccine. This chain's CDR3 is CASSSPGVGVVQYF. The CDR3 DNA is TGTGCCAGCAGTTCCCCCGGGGTAGGGGTGGTGCAGTACTTC. The full variable domain, its missing parts supplied by reference TRBV28 and TRBJ2-7, is DVKVTQSSRYLVKRTGEKVFLECVQDMDHENMFWYRQDPGLGLRLIYFSYDVKMKEKGDIPEGYSVSREKKERFSLILESASTNQTSMYLCASSSPGVGVVQYFGPGTRLTVT.